This T cell receptor (beta chain) is from a study of technical replicates of blood from several donors. Germline-derived CDR1 and CDR2 are SGHNT and YYREEE (reference sequence). The CDR3 loop spans 13 amino acids. V gave up 1 base and J gave up 6 bases, with 8 bases separating them. Produced via immunoSEQ multiplex PCR; TCRdb's table is partial and in-frame only. Among some 96,000 clones listed, approximately 94% were seen once. The receptor's source is a human donor in good health. V usage is TRBV5-4 and J usage is TRBJ2-1; maybe TRBD1 (6 bases). Sample: T cells isolated from PBMCs. The CDR3, as DNA: TGTGCCAGCAGCTTGAACAGGGTCAATGAGCAGTTCTTC. As protein: CASSLNRVNEQFF.